A single sample gave rise to the 18 T cell receptor beta chains below, sequenced in a study of T cells expressing NK-cell markers. TCRdb reanalyzed the 5' RACE reads, giving one entry per CDR3 protein sequence and no DNA. The table lists 350,000 to 500,000 distinct CDR3 sequences, with about 7.1% in the top ten. Sequences were obtained from blood T cells: a sorted CD56 or NKG2C T cell subset, CD4+ or CD8+ T cells, or bulk PBMC T cells (not recorded which). The receptors derive from a woman between 18 and 69 years old in good health.

This chain connects TRBV9 to TRBJ2-4; TCRdb gives TRBD2 as the D gene, but with no DNA this cannot be confirmed. CDR1 is SGDLS and CDR2 is YYNGEE in the germline V gene. The CDR3 length is 14 residues. The CDR3 reads CASSSSAAKNIQYF.

This sequence joins TRBV12-3 or TRBV12-4 and TRBJ1-6; the TCRdb D gene call, TRBD1, has no DNA to confirm it. The CDR3 consists of 15 residues. The CDR3 sequence: CASSPDRGLGSPLHF.

The V and J genes are TRBV7-2 and TRBJ2-4; there is no DNA to check the TCRdb D call of TRBD1. Germline CDR1 and CDR2: SGHTA and FQGNSA. The CDR3 runs to 15 residues. This chain's CDR3 is CASSSRLAGSNIQYF.

The genes are TRBV20-1 and TRBJ2-1; TCRdb gives TRBD2 as the D gene, but with no DNA this cannot be confirmed. The CDR3 contains 17 residues. The germline gives CDR1 DFQATT, CDR2 SNEGSKA (reference sequence). The CDR3 loop is CSASELAGWLSYNEQFF.

The chain combines TRBV5-5 with TRBJ2-6; TCRdb's D call, TRBD1, is unchecked because there is no DNA. Germline CDR1 is SGHKS and CDR2 is YYEKEE (reference sequence). The CDR3 spans 16 residues. The CDR3 spells CASSRDGSSGANVLTF.

The chain employs TRBV29-1 and TRBJ1-2; TCRdb's D call, TRBD1, is unchecked because there is no DNA. The CDR3 has 13 residues. Per germline, CDR1 SQVTM and CDR2 ANQGSEA. The CDR3 region is CSVDAPPDYGYTF. Together with reference TRBV29-1 and TRBJ1-2, the CDR3 gives the full variable domain: SAVISQKPSRDICQRGTSLTIQCQVDSQVTMMFWYRQQPGQSLTLIATANQGSEATYESGFVIDKFPISRPNLTFSTLTVSNMSPEDSSIYLCSVDAPPDYGYTFGSGTRLTVV.

V gene TRBV20-1 combines with J gene TRBJ1-4; TCRdb picks TRBD1, but there is no DNA to check that call. This CDR3 has 18 residues. Germline CDR1 and CDR2: DFQATT and SNEGSKA (reference sequence). CDR3 amino acids: CSARSRGQGQDWAEKLFF.

The rearrangement joins TRBV12-3 or TRBV12-4 to TRBJ1-6; there is no DNA to check the TCRdb D call of TRBD1. The CDR3 totals 15 residues. This chain's CDR3 is CASSLGTGYNSPLHF.

The rearrangement links TRBV10-2 to TRBJ2-2; as DNA is missing, the TRBD1 call by TCRdb cannot be tested. The CDR3 spans 17 residues. Germline V gives CDR1 WSHSY, CDR2 SAAADI. The chain's CDR3 is CASSESPSPYTNGELFF.

The chain has TRBV10-3 and TRBJ2-1; TCRdb's assignment of TRBD2 cannot be checked, as there is no DNA. This CDR3 is 16 amino acids long. Per the germline V gene, CDR1 is ENHRY and CDR2 is SYGVKD. CDR3 loop: CAISVGGANSYNEQFF.

The gene calls are TRBV12-3 or TRBV12-4 and TRBJ2-2; there is no DNA to check the TCRdb D call of TRBD2. The CDR3 is 17 residues long. CDR3 sequence: CASSLTSGGPNTGELFF.

The chain joins TRBV5-5 to TRBJ2-5. Germline V gene data show CDR1 as SGHKS and CDR2 as YYEKEE (reference sequence). This CDR3 is 13 amino acids long. This chain's CDR3 is CASSFGSQETQYF.

The genes are TRBV10-3 and TRBJ2-1. Germline V gene data show CDR1 as ENHRY and CDR2 as SYGVKD. This CDR3 region has 15 residues. This CDR3 reads CAISDRLLGNNEQFF.

The chain couples TRBV13 to TRBJ2-5. Germline V gives CDR1 PRHDT, CDR2 FYEKMQ (reference sequence). This CDR3 comprises 14 residues. CDR3 sequence: CASSFRGQQETQYF.

The genes are TRBV27 and TRBJ2-1; the TRBD1 assignment by TCRdb is unverifiable without DNA. The CDR3 extends over 16 amino acids. Looked up from germline, CDR1 is MNHEY and CDR2 is SMNVEV (reference sequence). CDR3 in amino acids: CASGGTGALPYNEQFF.

The rearrangement links TRBV29-1 to TRBJ2-5; TCRdb reports TRBD1, a call that lacks DNA to check it against. The germline gives CDR1 SQVTM, CDR2 ANQGSEA. This CDR3 has 12 amino acids. CDR3: CSATGAQETQYF.

The CDR3 spells CASSPPRPEAKNIQYF. V and J are TRBV13 and TRBJ2-4; TCRdb outputs TRBD1, but without DNA this stays unchecked. This CDR3 contains 16 residues. The germline V gene encodes CDR1 PRHDT and CDR2 FYEKMQ (reference sequence).

This chain uses TRBV6-1 with TRBJ2-1; TCRdb names TRBD2, which stays unverified in the absence of DNA. Germline V gives CDR1 MNHNS, CDR2 SASEGT. This CDR3 has 14 residues. The chain's CDR3 is CASSGTSGYNEQFF.